Below are 29 T cell receptor beta chains sequenced from a single sample in a study of shared clonotypes between healthy human individuals. Using immunoSEQ multiplex PCR, the repertoire was profiled, and TCRdb retains in-frame clones only, with some absent. Here the sample spans more than 2,000,000 clones, more than 90% being singletons. Specimen: naive CD4+ T cells sorted from blood. Subset noted: CD45RA+ positively selected. The receptor set was obtained from a man between 18 and 35 years old in good health.

The chain is built from TRBV15 and TRBJ1-2, with a weak D call TRBD1 (6 bases). Germline lookup yields CDR1 LNHNV and CDR2 YYDKDF (reference sequence). The V gene lost 11 bases and the J gene lost 4 bases, with 20 bases spanning the gap. CDR3 length equals 14 residues. The CDR3 loop reads CASRRGDTLYGYTF. CDR3 DNA: TGTGCCTCCCGGAGGGGGGACACGCTCTATGGCTACACCTTC.

Only one count was recorded for this clone. V and J are TRBV10-3 and TRBJ2-5; 7 bases are a match to TRBD1. The junction had 5 bases not matched to a gene; V was cut back by 10 bases and J by 3 bases. This CDR3 contains 12 residues. Germline V gene sequence: CDR1 ENHRY, CDR2 SYGVKD. CDR3 sequence reads: CATTGTEETQYF. CDR3 in DNA: TGTGCCACCACCGGGACAGAAGAGACCCAGTACTTC.

The chain employs TRBV5-1 and TRBJ2-1; 10 bases agree with TRBD2. V trimming: 1 base; J trimming: 5 bases; junction bases outside the gene matches: 6. The CDR3 contains 16 residues. Germline CDR1 SGHRS, CDR2 YFSETQ. In DNA, the CDR3 is TGCGCCAGCAGCTTGAATCCTAGCGGGGGAAACAATGAGCAGTTCTTC. Translating it yields CASSLNPSGGNNEQFF. Full variable domain (missing parts from reference TRBV5-1 and TRBJ2-1): KAGVTQTPRYLIKTRGQQVTLSCSPISGHRSVSWYQQTPGQGLQFLFEYFSETQRNKGNFPGRFSGRQFSNSRSEMNVSTLELGDSALYLCASSLNPSGGNNEQFFGPGTRLTVL.

CDR3 in amino acids: CASRDGGGYSGNTIYF. The CDR3 DNA sequence: TGTGCCAGCAGAGACGGGGGAGGGTACTCTGGAAACACCATATATTTT. The rearrangement uses TRBV25-1 and TRBJ1-3; tentative D call: TRBD1 (5 bases). The CDR3 sequence is 16 residues long. V dropped 6 bases and J dropped 0 bases, with 15 bases sitting between them. Per the germline V gene, CDR1 is MGHDK and CDR2 is SYGVNS.

In regard to this clone: The same CDR3 can be traced to other DNA sequences in this sample. The genes are TRBV9 and TRBJ2-3, with D possibly TRBD2 on 6 matching bases. CDR3 length equals 16 residues. Germline values: CDR1 SGDLS, CDR2 YYNGEE. Deletions cut 2 bases from V and 0 bases from J, with 13 bases between. CDR3 DNA: TGTGCCAGCAGCGTCGGGGGTAGCGGCAGCACAGATACGCAGTATTTT. This sequence encodes CASSVGGSGSTDTQYF.

The table lists this clone with a count of one. V usage is TRBV28 and J usage is TRBJ2-7; maybe TRBD1 (5 bases). In germline, CDR1 is MDHEN, CDR2 SYDVKM. CDR3 length: 14 amino acids. V was pared by 8 bases and J by 0 bases, with 14 bases between. The CDR3: CASLGHLSSYEQYF. CDR3 DNA sequence: TGTGCCAGCCTTGGACACTTGAGCTCCTACGAGCAGTACTTC.

The genes are TRBV9 and TRBJ2-7, with D maybe TRBD1 (6 bases). Per germline, CDR1 SGDLS and CDR2 YYNGEE. The CDR3 has 14 amino acids. Trimming shortened V by 2 bases and J by 1 base, and 10 bases separated the two germline ends. CDR3: CASSVGTTSYEQYF. The CDR3 DNA is TGTGCCAGCAGCGTGGGGACAACGTCCTACGAGCAGTACTTC. Together with reference TRBV9 and TRBJ2-7, the CDR3 gives the full variable domain: DSGVTQTPKHLITATGQRVTLRCSPRSGDLSVYWYQQSLDQGLQFLIQYYNGEERAKGNILERFSAQQFPDLHSELNLSSLELGDSALYFCASSVGTTSYEQYFGPGTRLTVT.

A word on this clone: Other DNA sequences in this sample translate to the same CDR3. The CDR3 loop reads CASSLVRGLQETQYF. The CDR3 DNA follows: TGTGCCAGCAGCTTAGTAAGGGGTTTGCAAGAGACCCAGTACTTC. The chain has TRBV7-2 and TRBJ2-5; D may be TRBD1 (5 bases). Germline V gene lookup returns CDR1 SGHTA and CDR2 FQGNSA. The CDR3 runs to 15 residues. The V end lost 1 base, the J end lost 2 bases, and 11 bases lay between the germline ends. The full variable domain, with the rest looked up from reference TRBV7-2 and TRBJ2-5, is GAGVSQSPSNKVTEKGKDVELRCDPISGHTALYWYRQSLGQGLEFLIYFQGNSAPDKSGLPSDRFSAERTGGSVSTLTIQRTQQEDSAVYLCASSLVRGLQETQYFGPGTRLLVL.

The chain combines TRBV27 with TRBJ2-1, with unresolved D. Per the germline V gene, CDR1 is MNHEY and CDR2 is SMNVEV (reference sequence). The CDR3 extends over 14 amino acids. Trimming pared 7 bases from V and 8 bases from J, leaving 18 bases between. CDR3 DNA: TGTGCCAGCACCTCTCGCGTCTTGCGAGATGAGCAGTTCTTC. This gives the protein CASTSRVLRDEQFF.

The chain couples TRBV4-3 to TRBJ1-6, with a possible D match to TRBD1 (5 bases). The CDR3 is made up of 13 amino acids. CDR1 is LGHNA, CDR2 YSLEER, per germline. The V end lost 3 bases, the J end lost 9 bases, and 9 bases lay between the germline ends. DNA of the CDR3: TGCGCCAGCAGCCAGCAGGGAGGTTCACCCCTCCACTTT. Residues: CASSQQGGSPLHF.

The chain is built from TRBV19 and TRBJ2-7, with 14 bases fitting TRBD2. The length of the CDR3 is 17 residues. Looked up from germline, CDR1 is LNHDA and CDR2 is SQIVND (reference sequence). The J segment lost 6 bases and the V segment lost 2 bases, leaving 9 bases of the junction unmatched. CDR3 DNA sequence: TGTGCCAGTAGTATACTGGGGACTAGCGGGAGTCAATCCGAGCAGTACTTC. As protein: CASSILGTSGSQSEQYF.

The chain uses TRBV2 and TRBJ1-6, with D hard to call. Germline V CDR1 and CDR2: SNHLY, FYNNEI. The CDR3 is 15 amino acids. Trimming left V 3 bases short and J 0 bases short, with 6 bases between. The CDR3 loop is CASSDWSSYNSPLHF. As DNA, the CDR3 is TGTGCCAGCAGTGACTGGAGCTCCTATAATTCACCCCTCCACTTT.

The V gene is TRBV5-1, the J gene TRBJ1-3, with 11 bases aligning to TRBD1. The CDR3 has 16 amino acids. Germline V gene data show CDR1 as SGHRS and CDR2 as YFSETQ. Unmatched junction bases numbered 6, after V lost 4 bases and J lost 3 bases. The CDR3 sequence: CASSKGQGANGNTIYF. In DNA, the CDR3 is TGCGCCAGCAGCAAAGGACAGGGGGCTAATGGAAACACCATATATTTT.

As concerns this clone: Other DNA sequences from this sample encode an identical CDR3 as well. This chain uses TRBV30 with TRBJ1-5; D remains unclear. This CDR3 contains 13 residues. Trimming stripped 1 base from V and 5 bases from J, with 9 bases between. The germline gives CDR1 GTSNPN, CDR2 SVGIG (reference sequence). Here the CDR3 reads CAWSEGRDQPQHF. In DNA, the CDR3 is TGTGCCTGGAGTGAGGGCCGGGATCAGCCCCAGCATTTT.

The CDR3 sequence is CASGMRATYNEQFF. In DNA form, the CDR3 reads TGTGCTAGTGGTATGCGGGCTACCTACAATGAGCAGTTCTTC. V is TRBV12-5 and J is TRBJ2-1, with TRBD2 as a possible D gene (5 bases). Germline CDR1 and CDR2: LGHNT and FRNRAP. The CDR3 consists of 14 residues. V shed 5 bases and J shed 2 bases, with 10 bases lying between them.

The genes are TRBV12-5 and TRBJ1-2; TRBD1 matches 10 bases. The CDR3 runs 20 residues. Germline V lookup: CDR1 LGHNT, CDR2 FRNRAP. With 6 bases clipped from V and 0 bases from J, the junction kept 19 bases outside the gene matches. This CDR3 reads CASGQENPGQGIGPNYGYTF. CDR3 DNA sequence: TGTGCTAGTGGCCAAGAAAACCCGGGACAGGGGATCGGACCTAACTATGGCTACACCTTC.

This chain joins TRBV29-1 and TRBJ2-7; a weak D match, TRBD1 (6 bases). Germline CDR1 reads SQVTM; CDR2 reads ANQGSEA. Trimming took 4 bases from V and 0 from J, leaving 10 bases between them. CDR3 length: 13 residues. CDR3 in DNA: TGCAGCGTTGGTAGGACAGCCTCCTACGAGCAGTACTTC. Translated: CSVGRTASYEQYF.

A single count supports this clone. The chain links TRBV6-6 to TRBJ1-6; TRBD1 matches at 9 bases. Germline CDR1 is MNHNY and CDR2 is SVGAGI (reference sequence). The CDR3 consists of 14 residues. Losses at the gene ends were 4 bases for V and 7 bases for J; bases not matched to a gene: 2. As DNA, the CDR3 is TGTGCCAGCAGTTTTGACAGGGGGAATTCACCCCTCCACTTT. Amino acids: CASSFDRGNSPLHF.

The chain links TRBV13 to TRBJ2-6; D is unresolved. This CDR3 is 19 amino acids long. V was clipped by 8 bases and J by 4 bases, with 27 bases between them. Germline CDR1 reads PRHDT; CDR2 reads FYEKMQ (reference sequence). The CDR3 DNA is TGTGCCAGCTCCGGCCCCAGAGGCTATGTCGCCTCCGGGGCCAACGTCCTGACTTTC. Protein sequence: CASSGPRGYVASGANVLTF.

V gene TRBV5-8 combines with J gene TRBJ2-1, with 9 bases fitting TRBD1. The germline V gene has CDR1 SGHTS and CDR2 YDEGEE. The CDR3 has 15 residues. V lost 7 bases and J lost 2; bases outside the gene matches: 7. The CDR3 spells CASLERQGAYNEQFF. In DNA form, the CDR3 reads TGTGCCAGCCTTGAACGACAGGGGGCCTACAATGAGCAGTTCTTC.

This sequence joins TRBV5-4 and TRBJ1-6, with D tentatively TRBD1 (6 bases). The CDR3 has 14 amino acids. Trimming left V 0 bases short and J 13 bases short, with 14 bases between. Germline values: CDR1 SGHNT, CDR2 YYREEE (reference sequence). The CDR3 bases are TGTGCCAGCAGCTTGGACCCGACAGGCCGTCCCCTCCACTTT. Protein: CASSLDPTGRPLHF.

The rearrangement links TRBV27 to TRBJ1-2; TRBD1 matches at 9 bases. V was pared by 5 bases and J by 4 bases, with 8 bases of the junction left unmatched. Germline lookup yields CDR1 MNHEY and CDR2 SMNVEV (reference sequence). The CDR3 spans 15 residues. The CDR3: CASSEPGQGIYGYTF. In nucleotides, the CDR3 is TGTGCCAGCAGTGAGCCGGGACAGGGAATCTATGGCTACACCTTC.

The chain carries TRBV18 and TRBJ2-2; 11 nucleotides match TRBD1. The ends lost 3 bases at V and 7 bases at J; junction bases unmatched: 7. CDR1 and CDR2 (germline): KGHSH, LQKENI. CDR3 length equals 16 residues. DNA of the CDR3: TGTGCCAGCTCACCGGCAGGACAGGGGGCCGACGGGGAGCTGTTTTTT. It codes for CASSPAGQGADGELFF. Looking up the rest from reference TRBV18 and TRBJ2-2 gives the full variable domain: NAGVMQNPRHLVRRRGQEARLRCSPMKGHSHVYWYRQLPEEGLKFMVYLQKENIIDESGMPKERFSAEFPKEGPSILRIQQVVRGDSAAYFCASSPAGQGADGELFFGEGSRLTVL.

CDR3 bases: TGTGCCAGCTCGGTGGGACTACTTGGCTCGGATACGCAGTATTTT. It codes for CASSVGLLGSDTQYF. The V and J genes are TRBV18 and TRBJ2-3; TRBD2 agrees at 7 bases. This CDR3 spans 15 amino acids. Germline values: CDR1 KGHSH, CDR2 LQKENI. V lost 6 bases to trimming and J lost 6 bases; unmatched junction nucleotides: 12.

With regard to this clone: The sample holds other DNA sequences that translate to the same CDR3. The V gene is TRBV5-6, the J gene TRBJ2-3; the D is unclear. V was trimmed by 2 bases and J by 0 bases, leaving 1 base between them. The CDR3 contains 12 residues. CDR1 is SGHDT and CDR2 is YYEEEE in the germline V gene. The CDR3 bases are TGTGCCAGCAGCTTAAGCACAGATACGCAGTATTTT. It specifies CASSLSTDTQYF.

The chain is built from TRBV4-1 and TRBJ2-7; D is possibly TRBD1 (6 bases). The germline CDR1 and CDR2 sequences are MGHRA and YSYEKL. The V gene lost 0 bases and the J gene lost 3 bases, with 9 bases spanning the gap. CDR3 length equals 14 residues. The CDR3 DNA reads as TGCGCCAGCAGCCAAGACGTCAGGGGCTACGAGCAGTACTTC. It encodes CASSQDVRGYEQYF.

The genes are TRBV30 and TRBJ1-2, with TRBD1 matching over 8 bases. The CDR3 has 15 amino acids. Germline CDR1 GTSNPN, CDR2 SVGIG (reference sequence). Trimming at V came to 0 bases and at J to 8 bases, leaving 11 bases not matched to a gene. This CDR3 reads CAWSVSQGALEGYTF. The DNA for the CDR3 is TGTGCCTGGAGTGTCTCGCAGGGGGCCTTAGAGGGCTACACCTTC.

This chain joins TRBV5-4 and TRBJ1-2; D may be TRBD1 (6 bases). The CDR3 is made up of 13 amino acids. Germline CDR1 SGHNT, CDR2 YYREEE (reference sequence). The germline V and J ends were trimmed by 5 bases and 4 bases, with 12 bases remaining between them. CDR3 amino acids: CASSLGQPYGYTF. CDR3 coding DNA: TGTGCCAGCAGTTTAGGACAGCCCTATGGCTACACCTTC.

The chain employs TRBV7-3 and TRBJ2-1; D tentatively reads TRBD1 or TRBD2 (5 bases each). The CDR3 covers 15 residues. V lost 5 bases and J 9 bases, leaving 20 bases between the germline ends. Germline CDR1 and CDR2: SGHTA and FQGTGA. CDR3 sequence: CASSPRTSFGAEQFF. CDR3 in DNA: TGTGCCAGCAGCCCTCGGACATCATTCGGGGCTGAGCAGTTCTTC.